Given below is one T cell receptor beta chain in context. Its antigen is still unknown. The data stem from a study of shared clonotypes between healthy human individuals. Background on the study: Each donor's CD8 memory used one plate, CD8 naive two, each CD4 subset three. Findings and limits, study-wide: Sorted-subset samples were not fully sequenced, rarefaction indicated. Only blood samples were collected, and tissue repertoires likely differ.

Both subsets, CD45RA+ naive and CD45RA-negative memory, were split from the CD4+ cells. Only in-frame clones appear in the TCRdb table, and some are missing; sequencing was by immunoSEQ multiplex PCR. The table has about 2.4 million clones, just over 90% seen once; the top ten hold 0.13% to 0.15%. The TCR comes from a man younger than 35 in good health. The sample comprised naive CD4+ T cells sorted from blood. Specified subset: CD45RA+ positively selected.

CDR3 bases: TGTGCCAGCAGCCCCTCTGGCAGGGGCCTCTCACCCCTCCACTTT. Translating gives CASSPSGRGLSPLHF. The chain employs TRBV2 and TRBJ1-6; D is possibly TRBD1 (6 bases). Per germline, CDR1 SNHLY and CDR2 FYNNEI. Trimming left V 6 bases short and J 10 bases short, with 19 bases between. The CDR3 consists of 15 residues.